This T cell receptor beta chain was captured by sequencing in a study of OX40 agonist ivuxolimab in advanced cancers. Study-wide results and caveats: The study observed clonal expansion of CD4+ and CD8+ blood T cells by week 6 at 0.1 to 3.0 mg/kg. The authors did not determine the antigen specificity of the expanded peripheral T cells.

Germline values: CDR1 LNHDA, CDR2 SQIVND (reference sequence). The CDR3 sequence is 14 residues long. The ends were cut back, 7 bases at V and 3 bases at J, with 14 bases in the middle. Assay: immunoSEQ multiplex PCR; the TCRdb copy retains only in-frame clones and omits some. The sample carries about 60,000 clones, 80% to 90% recorded once. As concerns this clone: Antigen unknown.

Source: CD4+ or CD8+ T cells sorted from blood, taken in a trial of the OX40 agonist ivuxolimab. The TCR comes from an adult with an advanced solid tumor such as melanoma, head and neck, liver or kidney cancer. The chain has TRBV19 and TRBJ2-3, with D tentatively TRBD2 (6 bases). CDR3 in DNA: TGTGCCAGTACTGACGCGGGGCAAACAGATACGCAGTATTTT. Protein product: CASTDAGQTDTQYF.